The rows below give T cell receptor beta chains drawn from one sample of a study of cytomegalovirus exposure and HLA in healthy donors. Libraries were prepared by immunoSEQ multiplex PCR; TCRdb keeps only in-frame clonotypes and omits some of them. The sample totals approximately 110,000 clones. The specimen sequenced was PBMCs. The receptors were gathered from a man aged 50 to 59 in good health and CMV-seronegative. The CDR3 runs from the conserved cysteine through the conserved F or W. The order of the fields is J gene, V gene, D gene, CDR3 protein, CDR3 DNA. D genes are given only for firm matches.

>TRBJ2-7|TRBV13|TRBD2
CASSETGGLTYEQYF
TGTGCCAGCAGCGAAACGGGGGGTCTAACCTACGAGCAGTACTTC
>TRBJ1-2|TRBV29-1|TRBD1
CSVEEDRGPSFGYTF
TGCAGCGTTGAAGAGGACAGGGGGCCTTCTTTTGGCTACACCTTC
>TRBJ2-1|TRBV4-3|-
CASSQDRFLIYNEQFF
TGCGCCAGCAGCCAAGATCGGTTTCTCATATACAATGAGCAGTTCTTC
>TRBJ2-1|TRBV9|TRBD2
CASSVVSGSHNEQFF
TGTGCCAGCAGCGTAGTTAGCGGGAGTCACAATGAGCAGTTCTTC
>TRBJ1-2|TRBV29-1|-
CSVEEGQYGYTF
TGCAGCGTTGAAGAGGGGCAGTATGGCTACACCTTC
>TRBJ1-1|TRBV5-4|-
CASSLFDSEAFF
TGTGCCAGCAGCTTGTTTGACTCTGAAGCTTTCTTT
>TRBJ1-6|TRBV5-6|-
CASSPSTGYSPLHF
TGTGCCAGCAGCCCATCGACAGGTTATTCACCCCTCCACTTT
>TRBJ2-7|TRBV5-1|-
CASSVGSGANEQYF
TGCGCCAGCTCGGTTGGTTCAGGGGCGAACGAGCAGTACTTC
>TRBJ2-5|TRBV27|TRBD1
CASSLQGWETQYF
TGTGCCAGCAGTCTACAGGGGTGGGAGACCCAGTACTTC
>TRBJ1-5|TRBV10-3|-
CAISEDSRGPQHF
TGTGCCATCAGTGAGGACAGTCGTGGGCCCCAGCATTTT
>TRBJ2-5|TRBV13|-
CASSFDRLEGTQYF
TGTGCCAGCAGCTTCGATCGGCTGGAGGGGACCCAGTACTTC
>TRBJ2-7|TRBV27|TRBD1
CASSWRTGGHEQYF
TGTGCCAGCAGTTGGAGGACAGGGGGCCACGAGCAGTACTTC
>TRBJ2-1|TRBV5-4|-
CASSLFGSYNEQFF
TGTGCCAGCAGCTTGTTCGGCTCCTACAATGAGCAGTTCTTC
>TRBJ2-1|TRBV7-2|TRBD2
CASSLDVGRGGSYNEQFF
TGTGCCAGCAGCTTAGATGTCGGGCGGGGGGGATCCTACAATGAGCAGTTCTTC
>TRBJ2-7|TRBV5-1|TRBD2
CASSPRTSATYEQYF
TGCGCCAGCAGCCCCCGGACTAGCGCGACCTACGAGCAGTACTTC
>TRBJ2-1|TRBV6-5|-
CASRRLGYNEQFF
TGTGCCAGCCGGAGACTCGGCTACAATGAGCAGTTCTTC
>TRBJ1-5|TRBV2|-
CASNEQGYSNQPQHF
TGTGCCAGCAATGAGCAGGGTTATAGCAATCAGCCCCAGCATTTT
>TRBJ2-7|TRBV27|TRBD2
CASGGRGPYEQYF
TGTGCCAGCGGCGGGAGAGGTCCCTACGAGCAGTACTTC
>TRBJ2-7|TRBV7-9|TRBD2
CASSPTSGGTYEQYF
TGTGCCAGCAGCCCTACGTCGGGGGGGACCTACGAGCAGTACTTC
>TRBJ2-1|TRBV27|TRBD1
CASSTGTGVNEQFF
TGTGCCAGCAGCACCGGGACAGGGGTCAATGAGCAGTTCTTC
>TRBJ2-5|TRBV15|-
CATSRDPGAQETQYF
TGTGCCACCAGCAGAGACCCAGGGGCCCAAGAGACCCAGTACTTC
>TRBJ1-1|TRBV5-1|-
CASQGQSEAFF
TGCGCCAGCCAAGGACAGTCAGAAGCTTTCTTT
>TRBJ2-3|TRBV10-3|TRBD2
CAIRTSGGTDTQYF
TGTGCCATCAGAACTAGCGGGGGCACAGATACGCAGTATTTT
>TRBJ1-2|TRBV5-6|-
CASSYRQAFNYGYTF
TGTGCCAGCAGCTATCGACAGGCGTTTAACTATGGCTACACCTTC
>TRBJ2-1|TRBV19|-
CASSPSRGGAYNEQFF
TGTGCCAGTAGTCCCTCCCGCGGGGGCGCCTACAATGAGCAGTTCTTC
>TRBJ1-5|TRBV10-1|-
CASSDGGLDQPQHF
TGCGCCAGCAGTGATGGGGGACTCGATCAGCCCCAGCATTTT
>TRBJ1-3|TRBV19|-
CASEPGILSGNTIYF
TGTGCCTCCGAACCCGGGATACTCTCTGGAAACACCATATATTTT
>TRBJ2-1|TRBV6-6|-
CASSSSLFIYEQFF
TGTGCCAGCAGTTCATCACTCTTCATCTATGAGCAGTTCTTC